This T cell receptor beta chain was observed in a study of T cells expressing NK-cell markers. No DNA is given; TCRdb re-called the 5' RACE reads and lists each CDR3 protein once. Seen in this sample are about 550,000 distinct CDR3 sequences; the ten most common clones hold 3% to 4.5%. CDR3 size: 13 residues. The chain has TRBV12-3 or TRBV12-4 and TRBJ1-2; the TCRdb D gene call, TRBD1, has no DNA to confirm it. Input material: blood T cells: a sorted CD56 or NKG2C T cell subset, CD4+ or CD8+ T cells, or bulk PBMC T cells (not recorded which). This receptor was identified in a man between 18 and 29 years old in good health. CDR3 sequence reads: CASSPGRAYGYTF.